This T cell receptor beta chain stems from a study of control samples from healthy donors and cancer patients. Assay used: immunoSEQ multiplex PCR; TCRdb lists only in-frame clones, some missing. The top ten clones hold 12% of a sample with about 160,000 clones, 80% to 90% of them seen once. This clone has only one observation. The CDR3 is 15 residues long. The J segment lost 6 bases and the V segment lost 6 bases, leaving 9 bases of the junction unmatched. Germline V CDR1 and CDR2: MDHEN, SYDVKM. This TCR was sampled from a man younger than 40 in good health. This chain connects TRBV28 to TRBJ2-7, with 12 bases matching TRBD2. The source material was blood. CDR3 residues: CASSLGLAGFLEQYF. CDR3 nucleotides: TGTGCCAGCAGCCTCGGACTAGCGGGATTCCTCGAGCAGTACTTC.